One and the same sample provided the 20 T cell receptor beta chains below, sequenced in a study of T cell responses to AZD1222 COVID-19 vaccine. Method: immunoSEQ multiplex PCR; TCRdb's copy keeps in-frame clones and lacks some. Of 90,000 to 120,000 clones in the sample, 70% to 90% were seen once. Material: peripheral blood, obtained 28 days after the second AZD1222 dose. These receptors all come from an adult who received the AZD1222 COVID-19 vaccine.

The V and J genes are TRBV5-1 and TRBJ1-1; 7 bases line up with TRBD1. The CDR3 runs to 14 residues. Per germline, CDR1 SGHRS and CDR2 YFSETQ. V dropped 3 bases and J dropped 0; count of bases not matched to a gene: 2. CDR3 region: CASSSGQLNTEAFF. Here the CDR3 DNA reads TGCGCCAGCAGCTCGGGACAGTTGAACACTGAAGCTTTCTTT.

The chain has TRBV24-1 and TRBJ2-1; 7 nucleotides align to TRBD2. V lost 2 bases, J lost 4 bases, and 7 bases stayed unmatched. The germline V gene encodes CDR1 KGHDR and CDR2 SFDVKD. CDR3 length equals 16 residues. As DNA, the CDR3 is TGTGCCACCAGTGATTCTCGCAGCGGGGAGTACAATGAGCAGTTCTTC. Its translation: CATSDSRSGEYNEQFF.

This chain connects TRBV19 to TRBJ2-3, with 7 bases lining up with TRBD2. The V gene end was trimmed by 5 bases and the J gene end by 10 bases; junction bases not matched to a gene: 6. The CDR3 is made up of 12 amino acids. Germline values: CDR1 LNHDA, CDR2 SQIVND (reference sequence). CDR3 sequence: CASSSLGGAQYF. Here the CDR3 DNA reads TGTGCCAGTAGTTCCTTGGGGGGGGCGCAGTATTTT.

The count of this clone is one. This rearrangement joins TRBV20-1 to TRBJ2-5, with D uncertain. The CDR3 runs to 11 residues. CDR1 is DFQATT, CDR2 SNEGSKA, per germline (reference sequence). Trimming pared 6 bases from V and 1 base from J, leaving 6 bases between. The CDR3: CSARPQETQYF. CDR3 sequence (DNA): TGCAGTGCCCGGCCCCAAGAGACCCAGTACTTC.

The CDR3 DNA follows: TGTGCCAGTAGTAAGACTAGCGGGGGGACTTACAATGAGCAGTTCTTC. Its protein product is CASSKTSGGTYNEQFF. This sequence joins TRBV19 and TRBJ2-1; 13 positions agree with TRBD2. Germline CDR1 reads LNHDA; CDR2 reads SQIVND (reference sequence). This CDR3 has 16 residues. V lost 4 bases and J lost 4; bases outside the gene matches: 4.

The chain recombines TRBV5-1 with TRBJ1-2; possibly TRBD1 for D (5 bases). Germline V CDR1 and CDR2: SGHRS, YFSETQ. This CDR3 is built from 15 residues. Trimming stripped 4 bases from V and 4 bases from J, with 17 bases between. The CDR3, as DNA: TGCGCCAGCAGCATCAGGGTAGGGAACTTCTATGGCTACACCTTC. This encodes CASSIRVGNFYGYTF.

This clone was observed once. The chain combines TRBV4-1 with TRBJ1-2; 7 nucleotides line up with TRBD1. With 2 bases clipped from V and 0 bases from J, the junction kept 9 bases outside the gene matches. Per the germline V gene, CDR1 is MGHRA and CDR2 is YSYEKL. The CDR3 spans 17 residues. CDR3 residues: CASSQTPTGAANYGYTF. CDR3 coding DNA: TGCGCCAGCAGCCAAACCCCAACAGGGGCAGCTAACTATGGCTACACCTTC.

The CDR3 sequence is CASSQDAKTQYF. The CDR3, as DNA: TGTGCCAGCAGCCAAGATGCGAAGACCCAGTACTTC. This sequence joins TRBV3-1 (or the pseudogene TRBV3-2) and TRBJ2-5; D is unresolved. This CDR3 contains 12 residues. Germline values: CDR1 LGHDT, CDR2 YNNKEL (reference sequence). Trimming took off 0 bases at V and 6 bases at J, with 5 bases between the two ends.

The chain joins TRBV28 to TRBJ2-7, with a possible D match to TRBD1 (6 bases). The V end lost 6 bases, the J end lost 0 bases, and 21 bases lay between the germline ends. The CDR3 extends over 17 amino acids. Germline CDR1 is MDHEN and CDR2 is SYDVKM. The CDR3 is CASSLPRGTGPSYEQYF. CDR3 sequence (DNA): TGTGCCAGCAGCCTACCAAGGGGGACGGGGCCCTCCTACGAGCAGTACTTC.

This sequence joins TRBV2 and TRBJ2-2; no definite D call. The CDR3 spans 14 residues. CDR1 and CDR2 (germline): SNHLY, FYNNEI. Trimming cost V 7 bases and J 5 bases, with 14 bases left between them. The DNA of the CDR3 is TGTGCCAGCAATGTCTTAGGGCATACCGGGGAGCTGTTTTTT. It translates to CASNVLGHTGELFF.

V gene TRBV28 combines with J gene TRBJ2-4; D is unresolved. The CDR3 covers 14 residues. Per the germline V gene, CDR1 is MDHEN and CDR2 is SYDVKM. V lost 6 bases and J lost 7, with 16 bases in between. Here the CDR3 DNA reads TGTGCCAGCAGGCGATGGGGAACCGAGAACATTCAGTACTTC. Its translation is CASRRWGTENIQYF.

The chain joins TRBV21-1 to TRBJ1-1. TRBV21-1 is designated a pseudogene. CDR3 size: 18 residues. The CDR3 DNA reads as TGTGCCAGCAGCAAAGCGGACTATAAGGCCCTGCCTAATACTGAAGCTTTCTTT. Its translation: CASSKADYKALPNTEAFF.

The rearrangement uses TRBV19 and TRBJ1-6; D uncertain. V gave up 8 bases and J gave up 10 bases, with 21 bases separating them. Germline assignment: CDR1 LNHDA and CDR2 SQIVND (reference sequence). This CDR3 is 15 amino acids long. CDR3 in DNA: TGTGCCAGTGGTAGTCCTTCGCCGGCTCGATCACCCCTCCACTTT. Residues: CASGSPSPARSPLHF.

The rearrangement uses TRBV19 and TRBJ2-4, with 12 nucleotides matching TRBD1. Germline V gene sequence: CDR1 LNHDA, CDR2 SQIVND (reference sequence). This CDR3 is built from 17 residues. Germline trimming cut 5 bases from V and 6 bases from J; bases unmatched to any gene: 11. CDR3 nucleotide sequence: TGTGCCAGTAGTCCACGGGACAGGGGGCTAGCTAGAAACATTCAGTACTTC. Amino acid sequence: CASSPRDRGLARNIQYF.

The chain joins TRBV3-1 (or the pseudogene TRBV3-2) to TRBJ2-1; D unresolved. Germline V gene sequence: CDR1 LGHDT, CDR2 YNNKEL (reference sequence). V lost 4 bases and J lost 3, with 16 bases in between. This CDR3 is 16 amino acids long. In nucleotides, the CDR3 is TGTGCCAGCAGCCCCCTCCCGTCTGGATACTACAATGAGCAGTTCTTC. Translating it yields CASSPLPSGYYNEQFF.

Details on this clone: In this CDR3 the conserved last residue, phenylalanine or tryptophan, is missing, so a read error is likely. The chain uses TRBV3-1 (or the pseudogene TRBV3-2) and TRBJ2-7; TRBD1 matches 7 bases. V trimming: 3 bases; J trimming: 7 bases; junction bases outside the gene matches: 15. Germline-derived CDR1 and CDR2 are LGHDT and YNNKEL (reference sequence). CDR3 size: 16 residues. The CDR3 here is CASSQNGQAGSGEQYL. CDR3 DNA: TGTGCCAGCAGCCAGAACGGACAGGCGGGTTCTGGGGAGCAGTACTTA.

This sequence joins TRBV6-5 and TRBJ2-2, with D possibly being TRBD1 (5 bases). CDR3 length: 14 residues. In germline, CDR1 is MNHEY, CDR2 SVGAGI. The ends were cut back, 4 bases at V and 4 bases at J, with 10 bases in the middle. DNA of the CDR3: TGTGCCAGCAGTTCTTATAGGGGCACCGGGGAGCTGTTTTTT. Its translation: CASSSYRGTGELFF.

With respect to this clone: Other DNA sequences within the sample encode an identical CDR3. J is TRBJ1-2 and V is TRBV7-2, with D possibly being TRBD1 (6 bases). Germline loops: CDR1 SGHTA, CDR2 FQGNSA. V lost 4 bases and J lost 4, with 10 bases in between. The length of the CDR3 is 13 residues. The CDR3 coding sequence is TGTGCCAGCAGCTCGACAGGACCCTATGGCTACACCTTC. This gives the protein CASSSTGPYGYTF.

This clone was found once. The chain is built from TRBV2 and TRBJ2-1; D uncertain. Per the germline V gene, CDR1 is SNHLY and CDR2 is FYNNEI. V was cut by 3 bases and J by 3 bases, with 3 bases left in between. The CDR3 is 12 amino acids. DNA of the CDR3: TGTGCCAGCAGTGACCTCTACAATGAGCAGTTCTTC. It specifies CASSDLYNEQFF.

The chain combines TRBV2 with TRBJ1-2; D remains ambiguous. Per the germline V gene, CDR1 is SNHLY and CDR2 is FYNNEI. CDR3 size: 16 residues. With 7 bases removed from V and 4 bases from J, the gap between germline ends came to 22 bases. The CDR3 sequence: CASTSSVGQLPYGYTF. CDR3 coding DNA: TGTGCCAGCACCTCCTCGGTAGGGCAGCTACCCTATGGCTACACCTTC.